This T cell receptor beta chain was identified in a study of blood T cells in healthy people across ages. Using a J-beta primer mix together with a sample-barcoded 5' primer, a second PCR was run for roughly 7 to 12 cycles. With 12 random nucleotides, a template-switch adaptor tagged each individual cDNA molecule. TCRdb fed the 5' RACE reads into MiXCR, producing one record per CDR3 protein. The data contain nearly 800,000 distinct CDR3 sequences, around 25% of them singletons. These same data were also listed under a study on T cells of mothers and their children. That source adds: Similar thymic selection effects on TCR recombination output appear in pairs, both related and unrelated.

The specimen sequenced was blood. The sequence came from a boy aged 10-17 years in good health.

CDR3 protein: CASSPLERDTDTQYF. The CDR3 DNA follows: TGCGCCAGCAGCCCTCTAGAGAGGGACACAGATACGCAGTATTTT. The gene calls are TRBV5-1 and TRBJ2-3; TRBD2 is a possible D gene (5 bases). Trimming left V 4 bases short and J 2 bases short, with 14 bases between. Germline CDR1 and CDR2: SGHRS and YFSETQ. There are 15 residues in the CDR3.